This is a list of T cell receptor beta chains from one sample in a study of tumor-infiltrating lymphocytes in oesophageal squamous cell carcinoma. TCRdb processed the PCR reads anew with MiXCR; each CDR3 protein has one entry. Here the sample spans some 16,000 distinct CDR3 sequences, roughly 50% being singletons. The sample comprised esophageal tumor tissue. These receptors were collected from a male donor with esophageal squamous cell carcinoma. CDR3s include the opening cysteine and the closing phenylalanine or tryptophan. Each record gives: clone size, D gene, V gene, J gene, CDR3 DNA, CDR3 protein. The D gene is left open where the match is weak. Part of the rows lack a size; the others show once, few, many or a class for expanded clones.

many	-	TRBV14	TRBJ2-3	TGTGCCAGCAGCCAGTTAACTAGTAGCACAGATACGCAGTATTTT	CASSQLTSSTDTQYF
many	TRBD1	TRBV10-3	TRBJ2-2	TGTGCCATCAGGGGGGACAGTTCCGTCGGGGAGCTGTTTTTT	CAIRGDSSVGELFF
once	TRBD1	TRBV6-6	TRBJ1-5	TGTGCCAGCGGGACAGCTAATCAGCCCCAGCATTTT	CASGTANQPQHF
-	TRBD2	TRBV27	TRBJ2-1	TGTGCCAGCAGACCAAACTGGCGGGAGGTCCGGGGGGAGTTCTTC	CASRPNWREVRGEFF
-	-	TRBV7-2	TRBJ2-1	TGTGCCAGCAGCATAGGGATGGCAGGGAGCCAGTTCTTC	CASSIGMAGSQFF
-	-	TRBV6-6	TRBJ2-1	TGTGCCAGCAGTTATGGGCTTAGCTCCTACAATGAGCAGTTCTTC	CASSYGLSSYNEQFF
-	-	TRBV27	TRBJ2-5	TGTGCCAGCAGCTTAGGCCCAGGGACTCAACAAACCCAAGAGACCCAGTACTTC	CASSLGPGTQQTQETQYF
many	TRBD2	TRBV12-3/TRBV12-4	TRBJ2-7	TGTGCCAGCACCCGAAGCGGGAGGGGGTACGAGCAGTACTTC	CASTRSGRGYEQYF
-	-	TRBV28	TRBJ2-4	TGTGCCAGCAGTTTTAAATCGTCAACGGACTTC	CASSFKSSTDF
medium-sized	-	TRBV28	TRBJ1-2	TGTGCCAGCAGCTTAGAACGGAATCGGGGCTACACCTTC	CASSLERNRGYTF
-	-	TRBV12-3/TRBV12-4	TRBJ2-2	TGTGCCAGCAGTTTTTGGCGAATGACCGGGGAGCTGTTTTTT	CASSFWRMTGELFF
few	TRBD1	TRBV7-2	TRBJ1-2	TGTGCCAGCAGCTCGCAAACCGGGACAGTTAGGGACTATGGCTACACCTTC	CASSSQTGTVRDYGYTF
-	-	TRBV7-2	TRBJ2-1	TGTGCCAGCAGCTTAAACCGCGGCGGGCATGAGCAGTTCTTC	CASSLNRGGHEQFF
-	TRBD2	TRBV6-1	TRBJ2-1	TGTGCCAGCAGTGAACGGGGGGATACGCAGTTCTTC	CASSERGDTQFF
few	TRBD1	TRBV7-3	TRBJ2-5	TGTGCCAGCAGCTTAGGCCGGGGACAGGGTGTGAACCAAGAGACCCAGTACTTC	CASSLGRGQGVNQETQYF
-	TRBD2	TRBV28	TRBJ2-1	TGTGCCAGCAGTTTAGTTCGACTAGCGGGAGGTCTCTACAATGAGCAGTTCTTC	CASSLVRLAGGLYNEQFF
-	-	TRBV6-6	TRBJ2-1	TGTGCCAGCACCTCGTGGGGGTCCGAGGAGCAGTTCTTC	CASTSWGSEEQFF
many	-	TRBV5-1	TRBJ1-1	TGCGCCAGCAGCTTGTTATTTTCTATGAACACTGAAGCTTTCTTT	CASSLLFSMNTEAFF
few	-	TRBV7-9	TRBJ2-7	TGTGCCAGCAGCGGCGAAGGGGGTAGTAACTACGAGCAGTACTTC	CASSGEGGSNYEQYF
-	TRBD1	TRBV24-1	TRBJ2-2	TGTGCCACGACCGGGACAGGGGCCGGGGAGCTGTTTTTT	CATTGTGAGELFF
few	-	TRBV6-6	TRBJ2-1	TGTGCCAGCAGTTACACCGCGGGGTTGCAGTTCTTC	CASSYTAGLQFF
-	-	TRBV6-8	TRBJ2-7	TGTGCCAGCCACCCAGGGGCCGATAATTCACCCCTCCACTTC	CASHPGADNSPLHF